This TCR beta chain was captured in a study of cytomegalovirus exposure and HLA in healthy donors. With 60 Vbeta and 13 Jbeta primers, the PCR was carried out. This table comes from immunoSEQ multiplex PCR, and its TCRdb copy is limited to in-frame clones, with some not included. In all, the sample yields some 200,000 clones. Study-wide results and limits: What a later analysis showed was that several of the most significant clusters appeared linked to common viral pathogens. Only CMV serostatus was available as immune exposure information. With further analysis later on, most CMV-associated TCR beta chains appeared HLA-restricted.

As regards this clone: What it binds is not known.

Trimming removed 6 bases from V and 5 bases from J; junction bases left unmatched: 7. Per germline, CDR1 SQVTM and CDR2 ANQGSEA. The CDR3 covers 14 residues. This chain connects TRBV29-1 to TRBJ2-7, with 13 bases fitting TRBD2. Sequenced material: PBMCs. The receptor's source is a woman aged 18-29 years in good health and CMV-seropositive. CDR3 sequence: CSVGTSGTNNEQYF. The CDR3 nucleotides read TGCAGCGTGGGGACTAGCGGGACTAATAACGAGCAGTACTTC.